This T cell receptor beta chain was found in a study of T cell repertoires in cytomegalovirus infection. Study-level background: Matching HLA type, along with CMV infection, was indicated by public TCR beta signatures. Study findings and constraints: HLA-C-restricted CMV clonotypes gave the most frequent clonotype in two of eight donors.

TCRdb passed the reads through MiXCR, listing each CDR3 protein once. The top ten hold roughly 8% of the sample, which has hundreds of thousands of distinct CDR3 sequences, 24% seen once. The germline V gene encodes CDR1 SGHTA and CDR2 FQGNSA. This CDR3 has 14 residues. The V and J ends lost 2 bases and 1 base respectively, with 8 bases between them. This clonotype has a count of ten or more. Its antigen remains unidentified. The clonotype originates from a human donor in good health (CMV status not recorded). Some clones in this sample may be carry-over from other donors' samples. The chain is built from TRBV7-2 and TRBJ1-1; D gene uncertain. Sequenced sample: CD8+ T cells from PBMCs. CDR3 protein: CASSLLLANTEAFF. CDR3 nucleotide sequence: TGTGCCAGCAGCTTATTATTGGCGAACACTGAAGCTTTCTTT.